Following are 11 T cell receptor beta chains from one sample sequenced in a study of cytomegalovirus exposure and HLA in healthy donors. The PCR used 60 Vbeta and 13 Jbeta primers. Generated by immunoSEQ multiplex PCR, the TCRdb table keeps only in-frame clones and is missing some. Of tens of thousands of clones listed, roughly two thirds are singletons. Sequencing was carried out using PBMCs. These receptors were obtained from a man aged 55 to 69 in good health and CMV-seropositive.

This clone came up a few times. A read error may produce the germline difference seen at one junction end. The genes are TRBV29-1 and TRBJ1-2; a possible D gene is TRBD1 (5 bases). This CDR3 comprises 14 residues. Per germline, CDR1 SQVTM and CDR2 ANQGSEA. The CDR3 DNA is TGCAGCGTCGAAGAAGCTAGGGGAAACTATGGCTACACCTTC. Its translation is CSVEEARGNYGYTF.

This CDR3 is CASSPRHVGGNEQYF. The CDR3 nucleotides are TGTGCCAGCAGCCCTCGTCATGTAGGGGGAAACGAGCAGTACTTC. This chain joins TRBV9 and TRBJ2-7; weak D call: TRBD1 (6 bases). The CDR3 covers 15 residues. Germline lookup yields CDR1 SGDLS and CDR2 YYNGEE. V dropped 4 bases and J dropped 5 bases, with 19 bases sitting between them.

The chain employs TRBV10-2 and TRBJ2-4; tentatively, D is TRBD2 (6 bases). Trimming took off 10 bases at V and 0 bases at J, with 13 bases between the two ends. CDR3 length: 14 amino acids. The germline gives CDR1 WSHSY, CDR2 SAAADI. The CDR3 bases are TGCGCCACCGCCTCGGGACTAGCCAAAAACATTCAGTACTTC. It codes for CATASGLAKNIQYF.

For this clone: The sample carries other DNA sequences with the same CDR3. This chain uses TRBV4-2 with TRBJ2-7; TRBD1 matches at 10 bases. V shed 6 bases and J 5 bases; nucleotides not matched to a gene: 13. This CDR3 has 16 amino acids. Germline assignment: CDR1 LGHNA and CDR2 YNFKEQ. CDR3: CASSERVGTGAHEQYF. CDR3 sequence (DNA): TGTGCCAGCAGTGAAAGGGTAGGGACAGGGGCGCACGAGCAGTACTTC.

CDR3: CASSLGENEETQYF. In DNA form, the CDR3 reads TGTGCCAGCAGCTTGGGGGAGAATGAAGAGACCCAGTACTTC. V usage is TRBV5-4 and J usage is TRBJ2-5, with D possibly being TRBD2 (5 bases). From germline, CDR1 is SGHNT and CDR2 YYREEE (reference sequence). The CDR3 covers 14 residues. V shed 0 bases and J shed 3 bases, with 9 bases lying between them.

This clone was seen a handful of times. The rearrangement links TRBV10-3 to TRBJ1-1; D unclear. Germline CDR1 ENHRY, CDR2 SYGVKD. V was trimmed by 6 bases and J by 4 bases, leaving 15 bases between them. The CDR3 sequence is 14 residues long. The CDR3 DNA reads as TGTGCCATCAGGGGAGGAGGAGGGCCCACTGAAGCTTTCTTT. Translating gives CAIRGGGGPTEAFF.

The chain couples TRBV5-1 to TRBJ1-2, with TRBD1 matching over 7 bases. Germline trimming cut 4 bases from V and 6 bases from J; bases unmatched to any gene: 9. The CDR3 loop spans 14 amino acids. Per germline, CDR1 SGHRS and CDR2 YFSETQ. CDR3 protein: CASSLERGTDGYTF. CDR3 coding DNA: TGCGCCAGCAGCCTGGAACGGGGGACAGATGGCTACACCTTC.

The chain links TRBV27 to TRBJ1-5, with D perhaps TRBD1 (6 bases). The CDR3 consists of 14 residues. The germline V and J ends were trimmed by 3 bases and 4 bases, with 10 bases remaining between them. Germline loops: CDR1 MNHEY, CDR2 SMNVEV (reference sequence). The DNA of the CDR3 is TGTGCCAGCAGTTTTTTGGGGACAAATCAGCCCCAGCATTTT. This codes for CASSFLGTNQPQHF.

The chain has TRBV28 and TRBJ2-3; 10 positions match TRBD2. After removal of 5 bases from V and 3 bases from J, the junction contained 5 bases not matched to a gene. The CDR3 has 15 amino acids. CDR1 MDHEN and CDR2 SYDVKM come from the germline V gene. CDR3 nucleotides: TGTGCCAGCAGTCCCGGGACTAGCGATACAGATACGCAGTATTTT. It codes for CASSPGTSDTDTQYF.

The chain couples TRBV2 to TRBJ2-5; 9 bases are a match to TRBD1. The J call is doubtful: the DNA matches TRBJ2-7 better. This CDR3 is built from 14 residues. CDR1 and CDR2 from the germline V gene are SNHLY and FYNNEI. The CDR3 region has the DNA TGTGCCAGCAGTGAGTGGACAGGGGCCTACGAGCAGTACTTC. Its protein product is CASSEWTGAYEQYF.

The rearrangement joins TRBV7-3 to TRBJ2-1, with 7 bases aligning to TRBD1. Germline CDR1 and CDR2: SGHTA and FQGTGA. This CDR3 comprises 15 residues. V was pared by 5 bases and J by 1 base, with 5 bases of the junction left unmatched. CDR3 DNA sequence: TGTGCCAGCAGCACCCGGACAGGTTCCTACAATGAGCAGTTCTTC. This codes for CASSTRTGSYNEQFF.